The 21 T cell receptor beta chains in this list originate from one sample, sequenced in a study of blood T cell repertoires in COVID-19 (dated by TCRdb to about 2020). The method behind the library was the immunoSEQ multiplex PCR assay. Imported from immuneACCESS, the table was reduced by TCRdb to in-frame sequences with V and J called. These copies leave out some clones; in studies compared against another copy, an unresolved V gene accounts for under half, and the cause of the remainder is not known. Here the sample has around 100,000 clones; roughly 87% occur a single time. The ten largest clonotypes hold around 6.9% of the sample. Sequencing was carried out using peripheral blood. All receptors come from a man aged 25-45 years in a cohort sampled during active COVID-19.

The chain uses TRBV7-6 and TRBJ1-3; D not certain. Trimming left V 2 bases short and J 9 bases short, with 17 bases between. The germline V gene encodes CDR1 SGHVS and CDR2 FNYEAQ. There are 15 residues in the CDR3. Here the CDR3 DNA reads TGTGCCAGCAGCTTAACGGGCGGGGTTGTTGGCACCATATATTTT. This gives the protein CASSLTGGVVGTIYF. Using reference TRBV7-6 and TRBJ1-3 for the parts outside the CDR3, the full variable domain is GAGVSQSPRYKVTKRGQDVALRCDPISGHVSLYWYRQALGQGPEFLTYFNYEAQQDKSGLPNDRFSAERPEGSISTLTIQRTEQRDSAMYRCASSLTGGVVGTIYFGEGSWLTVV.

The genes are TRBV5-6 and TRBJ1-6, with a weak D call TRBD1 (5 bases). The germline CDR1 and CDR2 sequences are SGHDT and YYEEEE. Trimming removed 1 base from V and 1 base from J, with 6 bases in between. The CDR3 covers 15 residues. CDR3 region: CASSLPGSYNSPLHF. For the CDR3, the DNA is TGTGCCAGCAGCTTGCCAGGGTCCTATAATTCACCCCTCCACTTT.

The rearrangement uses TRBV2 and TRBJ1-5, with 9 bases fitting TRBD1. The V gene's germline CDR1 is SNHLY and CDR2 FYNNEI. V gave up 7 bases and J gave up 6 bases; unmatched junction bases: 7. The CDR3 length is 14 residues. As DNA, the CDR3 is TGTGCCAGCACTACTGACAGGGGGAGTCAGCCCCAGCATTTT. It encodes CASTTDRGSQPQHF.

The V call is TRBV5-4, the J call TRBJ2-1; 10 bases align to TRBD2. The V and J ends lost 0 bases and 12 bases, in that order; junction bases with no gene match: 9. The V gene's germline CDR1 is SGHNT and CDR2 YYREEE (reference sequence). The CDR3 has 15 amino acids. Here the CDR3 reads CASSLAGLAGAAQFF. The CDR3, as DNA: TGTGCCAGCAGCTTGGCGGGGCTAGCGGGGGCCGCGCAGTTCTTC. The full variable domain, completed using reference TRBV5-4 and TRBJ2-1, is ETGVTQSPTHLIKTRGQQVTLRCSSQSGHNTVSWYQQALGQGPQFIFQYYREEENGRGNFPPRFSGLQFPNYSSELNVNALELDDSALYLCASSLAGLAGAAQFFGPGTRLTVL.

The V and J genes are TRBV2 and TRBJ1-4, with 8 bases aligning to TRBD1. With V trimmed by 7 bases and J by 7 bases, 5 bases remained unmatched. Germline V CDR1 and CDR2: SNHLY, FYNNEI. This CDR3 contains 13 residues. The CDR3 here is CASNVQGAEKLFF. The CDR3 DNA follows: TGTGCCAGCAACGTGCAGGGGGCTGAAAAACTGTTTTTT.

This clone was seen once. The rearrangement uses TRBV6-4 and TRBJ1-2; 11 bases map to TRBD1. The CDR3 covers 20 residues. The germline V gene encodes CDR1 MRHNA and CDR2 SNTAGT. After removal of 4 bases from V and 5 bases from J, the junction contained 21 bases not matched to a gene. The CDR3 DNA reads TGTGCCAGCAGTGCGTACCAAGGAGGGACAGGGGGAGAAGTTCGGTATGGCTACACCTTC. It yields the protein CASSAYQGGTGGEVRYGYTF.

In this sample, this clone turned up a few times. V is TRBV19 and J is TRBJ1-3; D not resolved. Trimming took 0 bases from V and 0 from J, leaving 9 bases between them. Germline assignment: CDR1 LNHDA and CDR2 SQIVND (reference sequence). CDR3 size: 16 residues. The CDR3, as DNA: TGTGCCAGTAGTATAGACAAAGCTACCTCTGGAAACACCATATATTTT. Its translation: CASSIDKATSGNTIYF.

This clone was seen a few times. The chain recombines TRBV6-4 with TRBJ2-2; 11 positions match TRBD2. V lost 5 bases to trimming and J lost 1 base; unmatched junction nucleotides: 3. Germline V lookup: CDR1 MRHNA, CDR2 SNTAGT. CDR3 length equals 16 residues. The CDR3 is CASSPLAGGNTGELFF. CDR3 bases: TGTGCCAGCAGTCCCCTAGCGGGGGGGAACACCGGGGAGCTGTTTTTT.

The chain has TRBV2 and TRBJ2-5; D is unresolved. The CDR3 has 12 residues. The germline V gene has CDR1 SNHLY and CDR2 FYNNEI. Trimming pared 8 bases from V and 4 bases from J, leaving 11 bases between. The CDR3 loop reads CASSVLGETQYF. In nucleotides, the CDR3 is TGTGCCAGCTCGGTGCTAGGAGAGACCCAGTACTTC.

The chain is built from TRBV7-9 and TRBJ2-3; 12 nucleotides align to TRBD2. Per the germline V gene, CDR1 is SEHNR and CDR2 is FQNEAQ (reference sequence). V dropped 6 bases and J dropped 5; count of bases not matched to a gene: 12. The CDR3 runs to 17 residues. For the CDR3, the DNA is TGTGCCAGCAGTCCAACTAGCGGGGGGCCAAGTCAAGATACGCAGTATTTT. The encoded protein is CASSPTSGGPSQDTQYF.

The chain has TRBV23-1 and TRBJ1-5; no firm D call. TRBV23-1 is noted as an ORF with a role that remains uncertain. Trimming pared 4 bases from V and 4 bases from J, leaving 2 bases between. This CDR3 is built from 11 residues. CDR3 DNA sequence: TGCGCCAGCAGTCCAAATCAGCCCCAGCATTTT. Its protein product is CASSPNQPQHF.

The rearrangement joins TRBV6-5 to TRBJ2-7; 10 nucleotides match TRBD1. The CDR3 runs to 15 residues. V dropped 6 bases and J dropped 4; count of bases not matched to a gene: 9. CDR1 and CDR2 from the germline V gene are MNHEY and SVGAGI. The CDR3 DNA reads TGTGCCAGCAGCTACGACAGGGGGCCAGGGTACGAGCAGTACTTC. Its translation: CASSYDRGPGYEQYF.

This clone appeared a few times. V usage is TRBV5-4 and J usage is TRBJ2-7; 8 bases align to TRBD1. V lost 4 bases and J lost 0; bases outside the gene matches: 9. Germline CDR1 SGHNT, CDR2 YYREEE (reference sequence). The CDR3 has 16 amino acids. The CDR3 loop is CASSQIDRGSSYEQYF. CDR3 DNA: TGTGCCAGCAGCCAAATTGACAGGGGATCCTCCTACGAGCAGTACTTC.

The chain is built from TRBV19 and TRBJ1-1, with D perhaps TRBD1 (6 bases). The CDR3 consists of 14 residues. V dropped 7 bases and J dropped 0 bases, with 12 bases sitting between them. Germline V lookup: CDR1 LNHDA, CDR2 SQIVND (reference sequence). Here the CDR3 DNA reads TGTGCCAGTACCAGGGGAAGGGTGAACACTGAAGCTTTCTTT. This translates into CASTRGRVNTEAFF. The full variable domain, completed using reference TRBV19 and TRBJ1-1, is DGGITQSPKYLFRKEGQNVTLSCEQNLNHDAMYWYRQDPGQGLRLIYYSQIVNDFQKGDIAEGYSVSREKKESFPLTVTSAQKNPTAFYLCASTRGRVNTEAFFGQGTRLTVV.

This clone was recorded a few times. In nucleotides, the CDR3 is TGTGCCAGCAGCGTAGCTGACTCGAGGAACACTGAAGCTTTCTTT. This encodes CASSVADSRNTEAFF. V and J are TRBV9 and TRBJ1-1, with D unclear. This CDR3 is 15 amino acids long. V dropped 0 bases and J dropped 1 base, with 10 bases sitting between them. Per the germline V gene, CDR1 is SGDLS and CDR2 is YYNGEE.

This chain links TRBV2 with TRBJ2-7; D possibly corresponds to TRBD2 (6 bases). Germline CDR1 SNHLY, CDR2 FYNNEI. The CDR3 covers 15 residues. V shed 3 bases and J shed 6 bases, with 18 bases lying between them. The CDR3 DNA sequence: TGTGCCAGCAGTGAGGGTACGGGATCCGGGGGCGAGCAGTACTTC. Its protein is CASSEGTGSGGEQYF.

This clone was found once. The V gene is TRBV9, the J gene TRBJ2-3, with D maybe TRBD2 (6 bases). V lost 0 bases and J 6 bases, leaving 11 bases between the germline ends. The germline V gene has CDR1 SGDLS and CDR2 YYNGEE. The CDR3 totals 14 residues. The CDR3 sequence: CASSVASALDTQYF. CDR3 in DNA: TGTGCCAGCAGCGTAGCTAGCGCACTCGATACGCAGTATTTT. Full variable domain (outside the CDR3, taken from reference TRBV9 and TRBJ2-3): DSGVTQTPKHLITATGQRVTLRCSPRSGDLSVYWYQQSLDQGLQFLIQYYNGEERAKGNILERFSAQQFPDLHSELNLSSLELGDSALYFCASSVASALDTQYFGPGTRLTVL.

CDR3 DNA: TGTGCCAGCAGCAGGGGAAGCAATCAGCCCCAGCATTTT. Translated: CASSRGSNQPQHF. The chain joins TRBV7-8 to TRBJ1-5; possible D gene TRBD1, 5 bases. This CDR3 has 13 residues. Trimming left V 5 bases short and J 1 base short, with 6 bases between. Germline values: CDR1 SGHVS, CDR2 FQNEAQ.

The V call is TRBV5-6, the J call TRBJ2-7; perhaps TRBD1 as D (7 bases). This CDR3 is 15 amino acids long. V was cut by 5 bases and J by 6 bases, with 21 bases left in between. Germline CDR1 reads SGHDT; CDR2 reads YYEEEE. The DNA for the CDR3 is TGTGCCAGCAGGCGCCGGGGGCAGGGGGAACTCGAGCAGTACTTC. It encodes CASRRRGQGELEQYF.

This chain joins TRBV7-2 and TRBJ2-7, with 8 bases matching TRBD2. Trimming cost V 5 bases and J 3 bases; bases outside gene matches: 6. The CDR3 contains 14 residues. CDR1 is SGHTA and CDR2 is FQGNSA in the germline V gene. Here the CDR3 reads CASSPGGPLYEQYF. The CDR3 coding sequence is TGTGCCAGCAGCCCGGGGGGGCCCCTCTACGAGCAGTACTTC.

The genes are TRBV10-1 and TRBJ2-7; possibly TRBD2 for D (5 bases). Deletions cut 3 bases from V and 5 bases from J, with 5 bases between. Germline V lookup: CDR1 WNHNN, CDR2 SYGVQD (reference sequence). This CDR3 spans 11 amino acids. The CDR3 DNA reads as TGCGCCAGCAGTGACGGGGACGAGCAGTACTTC. Encoded protein: CASSDGDEQYF.